This T cell receptor beta chain is drawn from a study of cytomegalovirus exposure and HLA in healthy donors. Study-wide results and caveats: Reportedly, diagnosis of cytomegalovirus status by the classifier showed high specificity and sensitivity.

Sequencing was performed with immunoSEQ multiplex PCR; in TCRdb, only in-frame clones are kept and a portion is missing. The sample lists around 150,000 clones; approximately 96% were seen once. In the case of this clone: The antigen remains undetermined.

The CDR3 totals 14 residues. Germline V gives CDR1 SQVTM, CDR2 ANQGSEA. Trimming took 1 base from V and 1 from J, leaving 10 bases between them. The sample comprised PBMCs. This receptor was identified in a young woman in good health and CMV-seronegative. The genes are TRBV29-1 and TRBJ1-1; D is ambiguous. This chain's CDR3 is CSVEGSGWNTEAFF. The CDR3 DNA reads TGCAGCGTTGAAGGGTCCGGGTGGAACACTGAAGCTTTCTTT.